A single sample is the source of the 7 T cell receptor beta chains below, sequenced in a study of blood T cell repertoires in COVID-19. Data came from immunoSEQ multiplex PCR; TCRdb stores just in-frame clones and leaves some out. The sample lists 100,000 or so clones, 81% occurring once. Sequenced: peripheral blood. Source of these receptors: a man older than 75 with acute or convalescent COVID-19.

This clone was seen only once. The rearrangement joins TRBV7-2 to TRBJ2-7, with 11 bases identical to TRBD2. The length of the CDR3 is 15 residues. Per the germline V gene, CDR1 is SGHTA and CDR2 is FQGNSA. The trim removed 3 bases at V and 2 bases at J, leaving 3 bases unmatched. Written as DNA, the CDR3 is TGTGCCAGCAGCTTTGGACTAGCGGGCACCTACGAGCAGTACTTC. It translates to CASSFGLAGTYEQYF.

This chain connects TRBV5-1 to TRBJ1-1; D is possibly TRBD1 (5 bases). V lost 4 bases to trimming and J lost 6 bases, with 16 bases between them. Germline-derived CDR1 and CDR2 are SGHRS and YFSETQ. This CDR3 contains 14 residues. The CDR3 sequence: CASSIHQGAAEAFF. The CDR3, as DNA: TGCGCCAGCAGCATACATCAGGGTGCGGCTGAAGCTTTCTTT. Drawing the rest from reference TRBV5-1 and TRBJ1-1, the complete variable domain is KAGVTQTPRYLIKTRGQQVTLSCSPISGHRSVSWYQQTPGQGLQFLFEYFSETQRNKGNFPGRFSGRQFSNSRSEMNVSTLELGDSALYLCASSIHQGAAEAFFGQGTRLTVV.

This chain joins TRBV4-1 and TRBJ2-5; 12 bases map to TRBD2. Looked up from germline, CDR1 is MGHRA and CDR2 is YSYEKL. With 0 bases clipped from V and 0 bases from J, the junction kept 8 bases outside the gene matches. The CDR3 is 19 residues long. The chain's CDR3 is CASSQDRGTSGLNQETQYF. CDR3 in DNA: TGCGCCAGCAGCCAAGATAGGGGGACTAGCGGGCTTAACCAAGAGACCCAGTACTTC.

This chain links TRBV4-1 with TRBJ2-1; D is possibly TRBD2 (5 bases). The V end was cut by 1 base, the J end by 3 bases, with 13 bases between. The CDR3 runs to 16 residues. Germline V gene sequence: CDR1 MGHRA, CDR2 YSYEKL. The CDR3 coding sequence is TGCGCCAGCAGCCAAGGGTTGAAGCGGTACTACAATGAGCAGTTCTTC. This sequence encodes CASSQGLKRYYNEQFF.

This chain links TRBV6-5 with TRBJ1-1; a weak D match, TRBD1 (5 bases). V lost 5 bases to trimming and J lost 0 bases, with 10 bases between them. The CDR3 runs to 14 residues. CDR1 and CDR2 (germline): MNHEY, SVGAGI. CDR3 in amino acids: CASSRDSVNTEAFF. CDR3 coding DNA: TGTGCCAGCAGTCGTGACAGTGTGAACACTGAAGCTTTCTTT.

CDR3 amino acids: CASSGGRQGSGTDTQYF. The CDR3, as DNA: TGCGCCAGCAGCGGCGGGCGACAGGGATCGGGCACAGATACGCAGTATTTT. The chain couples TRBV5-1 to TRBJ2-3; 7 positions agree with TRBD1. CDR1 and CDR2 (germline): SGHRS, YFSETQ. V was clipped by 4 bases and J by 1 base; unmatched bases: 12. The CDR3 is 17 amino acids.

The chain joins TRBV18 to TRBJ2-6, with a weak D call TRBD1 (6 bases). The CDR3 loop spans 15 amino acids. V lost 3 bases and J lost 9, with 15 bases in between. Germline lookup yields CDR1 KGHSH and CDR2 LQKENI. CDR3 DNA: TGTGCCAGCTCACCCTTACAGGGAATGGACAACGTCCTGACTTTC. It is translated as CASSPLQGMDNVLTF.